Presented here are 2 T cell receptor beta chains from one specimen sequenced in a study of T cell changes during pregnancy in multiple sclerosis. Sequencing was performed with immunoSEQ multiplex PCR; in TCRdb, only in-frame clones are kept and a portion is missing. The table has some 71,000 clones, approximately 91% seen once. The material was peripheral blood, obtained in the third trimester of pregnancy. These receptors came from a female donor with multiple sclerosis, enrolled in a pregnancy study.

V usage is TRBV7-2 and J usage is TRBJ2-5; D ambiguous. The V and J ends lost 1 base and 1 base respectively, with 7 bases between them. CDR1 SGHTA and CDR2 FQGNSA come from the germline V gene. The CDR3 covers 14 residues. The CDR3 is CASSLGYSQETQYF. CDR3 nucleotide sequence: TGTGCCAGCAGCTTAGGATACAGCCAAGAGACCCAGTACTTC.

The CDR3 bases are TGTGCCAGCAGCTTGGCCTGGGCAGGATACTCTAACAATGAGCAGTTCTTC. The encoded protein is CASSLAWAGYSNNEQFF. This sequence joins TRBV5-6 and TRBJ2-1; D remains ambiguous. Germline-derived CDR1 and CDR2 are SGHDT and YYEEEE. V was clipped by 0 bases and J by 5 bases, with 18 bases between them. The CDR3 has 17 amino acids. The full variable domain, rest sourced from reference TRBV5-6 and TRBJ2-1, is DAGVTQSPTHLIKTRGQQVTLRCSPKSGHDTVSWYQQALGQGPQFIFQYYEEEERQRGNFPDRFSGHQFPNYSSELNVNALLLGDSALYLCASSLAWAGYSNNEQFFGPGTRLTVL.